What follows are 27 T cell receptor beta chains derived from one specimen sequenced in a study of cytomegalovirus exposure and HLA in healthy donors. This PCR relied on a set of 60 Vbeta primers and 13 Jbeta primers. Some clones are missing from TCRdb's copy, which holds only in-frame ones; the method was immunoSEQ multiplex PCR. This sample carries about 120,000 clones, roughly four fifths of them seen once, and the ten largest clones take 1.5% to 2%. Sample: PBMCs. The receptor source for this set is a man aged 40-55 years in good health and CMV-seronegative.

The J gene is TRBJ2-4, the V gene TRBV18; 10 nucleotides match TRBD2. The CDR3 has 17 residues. Trimming removed 3 bases from V and 9 bases from J; junction bases left unmatched: 14. CDR1 and CDR2 from the germline V gene are KGHSH and LQKENI. CDR3 sequence reads: CASSPQPQAGGLGIQYF. The CDR3 DNA is TGTGCCAGCTCACCGCAGCCTCAAGCGGGGGGGCTTGGCATTCAGTACTTC.

The V and J genes are TRBV7-2 and TRBJ2-1; a possible D gene is TRBD1 (6 bases). Per germline, CDR1 SGHTA and CDR2 FQGNSA. The CDR3 covers 18 residues. The V end was cut by 6 bases, the J end by 2 bases, with 23 bases between. CDR3 sequence: CASSVTRTVPPTYNEQFF. The CDR3 DNA reads as TGTGCCAGCAGTGTTACGCGGACAGTACCTCCAACCTACAATGAGCAGTTCTTC. Full variable domain (remainder filled in from reference TRBV7-2 and TRBJ2-1): GAGVSQSPSNKVTEKGKDVELRCDPISGHTALYWYRQSLGQGLEFLIYFQGNSAPDKSGLPSDRFSAERTGGSVSTLTIQRTQQEDSAVYLCASSVTRTVPPTYNEQFFGPGTRLTVL.

The J gene is TRBJ1-5, the V gene TRBV7-2, with D perhaps TRBD1 (5 bases). Germline CDR1 reads SGHTA; CDR2 reads FQGNSA. The CDR3 totals 14 residues. V lost 4 bases to trimming and J lost 7 bases, with 14 bases between them. CDR3 region: CASSYAQGGQPQHF. In nucleotides, the CDR3 is TGTGCCAGCAGCTATGCGCAGGGAGGGCAGCCCCAGCATTTT.

There are a few counts of this clone. V gene TRBV5-8 combines with J gene TRBJ1-2; 7 bases fit TRBD1. J gave up 4 bases and V 5 bases, and 5 bases lay outside the gene matches. Germline CDR1 SGHTS, CDR2 YDEGEE. CDR3 size: 13 residues. The CDR3 spells CASSSPGGYGYTF. Written as DNA, the CDR3 is TGTGCCAGCAGTTCCCCAGGGGGCTATGGCTACACCTTC. Complete variable domain (other parts from reference TRBV5-8 and TRBJ1-2): EAGVTQSPTHLIKTRGQQATLRCSPISGHTSVYWYQQALGLGLQFLLWYDEGEERNRGNFPPRFSGRQFPNYSSELNVNALELEDSALYLCASSSPGGYGYTFGSGTRLTVV.

CDR3 sequence reads: CASLTGGGYNEQFF. Written as DNA, the CDR3 is TGTGCCAGCCTTACAGGGGGCGGGTACAATGAGCAGTTCTTC. The V gene is TRBV2, the J gene TRBJ2-1, with TRBD1 matching 9 bases. Germline V CDR1 and CDR2: SNHLY, FYNNEI. The CDR3 covers 14 residues. V gave up 8 bases and J gave up 4 bases; unmatched junction bases: 6.

This clone turned up a few times. This chain joins TRBV5-1 and TRBJ2-2; 7 positions agree with TRBD1. With V trimmed by 4 bases and J by 5 bases, 8 bases remained unmatched. This CDR3 spans 15 amino acids. CDR1 and CDR2 (germline): SGHRS, YFSETQ. The CDR3 coding sequence is TGCGCCAGCAGCCCGGGACAGACCGCGACCGGGGAGCTGTTTTTT. This encodes CASSPGQTATGELFF.

The J gene is TRBJ1-2, the V gene TRBV2, with 7 bases fitting TRBD1. The junction had 3 bases not matched to a gene; V was cut back by 6 bases and J by 5 bases. The CDR3 runs to 12 residues. Germline V lookup: CDR1 SNHLY, CDR2 FYNNEI. CDR3: CASSGTEYGYTF. DNA for the CDR3: TGTGCCAGCAGCGGGACAGAATATGGCTACACCTTC. Filled out from reference TRBV2 and TRBJ1-2, the complete variable domain reads EPEVTQTPSHQVTQMGQEVILRCVPISNHLYFYWYRQILGQKVEFLVSFYNNEISEKSEIFDDQFSVERPDGSNFTLKIRSTKLEDSAMYFCASSGTEYGYTFGSGTRLTVV.

The rearrangement links TRBV7-2 to TRBJ1-2, with D maybe TRBD1 (6 bases). The CDR3 consists of 14 residues. Germline-derived CDR1 and CDR2 are SGHTA and FQGNSA. V lost 4 bases to trimming and J lost 7 bases, with 16 bases between them. The CDR3 region has the DNA TGTGCCAGCAGCTCATGGCCCCAAGGGGGTGGCTACACCTTC. Translation gives CASSSWPQGGGYTF.

This clone came up once. The rearrangement uses TRBV10-1 and TRBJ2-5, with no clear D. The J call is in doubt because the DNA end fits TRBJ2-7 better. CDR1 is WNHNN, CDR2 SYGVQD, per germline (reference sequence). CDR3 length: 11 amino acids. CDR3 region: CASNDSYEQYF. CDR3 in DNA: TGCGCCAGCAACGACTCCTACGAGCAGTACTTC.

The DNA for the CDR3 is TGTGCCAGCAGCTCTGGGGGGAGCTCCTACGAGCAGTACTTC. Protein sequence: CASSSGGSSYEQYF. The chain combines TRBV28 with TRBJ2-7, with TRBD2 as a possible D gene (6 bases). Germline values: CDR1 MDHEN, CDR2 SYDVKM. The CDR3 sequence is 14 residues long. Trimming left V 6 bases short and J 0 bases short, with 12 bases between. Full variable domain (missing parts from reference TRBV28 and TRBJ2-7): DVKVTQSSRYLVKRTGEKVFLECVQDMDHENMFWYRQDPGLGLRLIYFSYDVKMKEKGDIPEGYSVSREKKERFSLILESASTNQTSMYLCASSSGGSSYEQYFGPGTRLTVT.

V is TRBV7-2 and J is TRBJ2-7; D possibly corresponds to TRBD2 (6 bases). V gave up 5 bases and J gave up 2 bases, with 16 bases separating them. CDR1 and CDR2 from the germline V gene are SGHTA and FQGNSA. CDR3 length: 15 amino acids. The CDR3 DNA reads as TGTGCCAGCAGCCGCCAGGGAGGCCGGGCCTACGAGCAGTACTTC. Protein: CASSRQGGRAYEQYF.

The chain combines TRBV7-9 with TRBJ2-7; D remains ambiguous. The CDR3 is 12 residues long. Trimming took off 4 bases at V and 5 bases at J, with 9 bases between the two ends. Germline V gene sequence: CDR1 SEHNR, CDR2 FQNEAQ (reference sequence). CDR3 sequence reads: CASSSMVDEQYF. The CDR3 DNA is TGTGCCAGCAGCTCCATGGTAGACGAGCAGTACTTC.

The V call is TRBV30, the J call TRBJ1-2; 11 bases align to TRBD1. The germline V gene encodes CDR1 GTSNPN and CDR2 SVGIG (reference sequence). V trimming: 5 bases; J trimming: 7 bases; junction bases outside the gene matches: 9. There are 14 residues in the CDR3. CDR3 DNA: TGTGCCTGGGTCTGGACAGGGGGCCGGTCTGGCTACACCTTC. The encoded protein is CAWVWTGGRSGYTF.

The chain carries TRBV7-9 and TRBJ1-5; 7 nucleotides match TRBD1. CDR1 and CDR2 from the germline V gene are SEHNR and FQNEAQ (reference sequence). The V segment lost 2 bases and the J segment 2 bases; nucleotides outside the gene matches: 6. The CDR3 consists of 16 residues. The CDR3 reads CASSLTTGQGNQPQHF. The CDR3 DNA reads as TGTGCCAGCAGCTTAACGACAGGGCAGGGCAATCAGCCCCAGCATTTT.

The rearrangement joins TRBV5-6 to TRBJ2-1; 8 nucleotides match TRBD1. This CDR3 spans 19 amino acids. V shed 4 bases, J shed 0 bases, and the junction held 15 bases outside the gene matches. CDR1 is SGHDT, CDR2 YYEEEE, per germline. The CDR3 region has the DNA TGTGCCAGCAGCCCCCCGCCAGGGGGCGGTGCGAGCTCCTACAATGAGCAGTTCTTC. Its protein is CASSPPPGGGASSYNEQFF.

In DNA form, the CDR3 reads TGTGCCAGCAGCCCGCCGATTACAGGACACCCTACTGAAGCTTTCTTT. This translates into CASSPPITGHPTEAFF. The rearrangement joins TRBV7-9 to TRBJ1-1; D perhaps matches TRBD1 (5 bases). This CDR3 has 16 residues. Germline V gene sequence: CDR1 SEHNR, CDR2 FQNEAQ (reference sequence). V gave up 5 bases and J gave up 5 bases, with 21 bases separating them.

The chain employs TRBV5-6 and TRBJ2-3; D perhaps matches TRBD1 (6 bases). The CDR3 covers 16 residues. Trimming left V 2 bases short and J 0 bases short, with 13 bases between. Germline V gene data show CDR1 as SGHDT and CDR2 as YYEEEE. In nucleotides, the CDR3 is TGTGCCAGCAGCTTCCAAGGGGGACCCAGCACAGATACGCAGTATTTT. Amino acid sequence: CASSFQGGPSTDTQYF.

The gene calls are TRBV7-2 and TRBJ1-1; 9 bases are a match to TRBD1. The V gene end was trimmed by 1 base and the J gene end by 5 bases; junction bases not matched to a gene: 5. The CDR3 consists of 15 residues. Germline loops: CDR1 SGHTA, CDR2 FQGNSA. Here the CDR3 DNA reads TGTGCCAGCAGCTTAGGTGGGACAGGGAGTACTGAAGCTTTCTTT. This codes for CASSLGGTGSTEAFF.

This chain connects TRBV6-6 to TRBJ2-6; D is unclear. The CDR3 is made up of 13 amino acids. The V end was cut by 6 bases, the J end by 0 bases, with 3 bases between. Germline V lookup: CDR1 MNHNY, CDR2 SVGAGI (reference sequence). The CDR3, as DNA: TGTGCCAGCAGGAGCTCTGGGGCCAACGTCCTGACTTTC. It yields the protein CASRSSGANVLTF.

This rearrangement joins TRBV2 to TRBJ1-1; 7 bases map to TRBD1. From germline, CDR1 is SNHLY and CDR2 FYNNEI. This CDR3 has 16 residues. V lost 6 bases and J lost 6; bases outside the gene matches: 16. The CDR3 nucleotides read TGTGCCAGCAGGACCGCCCTTGGAGGGGGCCTCGCTGAAGCTTTCTTT. Translation: CASRTALGGGLAEAFF.

The V gene is TRBV4-2, the J gene TRBJ1-6; tentatively, D is TRBD1 (5 bases). Germline V gene sequence: CDR1 LGHNA, CDR2 YNFKEQ. This CDR3 is built from 16 residues. V lost 0 bases and J lost 9, with 15 bases in between. This CDR3 is CASSQDRERLGSPLHF. CDR3 sequence (DNA): TGTGCCAGCAGCCAAGACAGGGAAAGATTGGGTTCACCCCTCCACTTT.

V is TRBV5-1 and J is TRBJ2-1; D gene uncertain. The CDR3 loop spans 12 amino acids. Germline loops: CDR1 SGHRS, CDR2 YFSETQ. Trimming cost V 2 bases and J 7 bases, with 7 bases left between them. The CDR3 loop reads CASSLEQNEQFF. The CDR3 region has the DNA TGCGCCAGCAGCTTAGAACAAAATGAGCAGTTCTTC.

This clone was observed a few times. The gene calls are TRBV6-1 and TRBJ2-2; 9 bases align to TRBD1. V lost 8 bases and J lost 4; bases outside the gene matches: 5. Germline V gives CDR1 MNHNS, CDR2 SASEGT. The CDR3 consists of 14 residues. This chain's CDR3 is CASGTGWGTGELFF. In DNA, the CDR3 is TGTGCCAGCGGGACAGGGTGGGGCACCGGGGAGCTGTTTTTT.

Only one count was recorded for this clone. Other DNA sequences of this sample code for an identical CDR3. The V gene is TRBV5-1, the J gene TRBJ1-2, with D possibly matching TRBD1 (6 bases). CDR3 length equals 14 residues. Germline values: CDR1 SGHRS, CDR2 YFSETQ. The germline V and J ends were trimmed by 4 bases and 0 bases, with 10 bases remaining between them. The CDR3 sequence: CASSPDSPNYGYTF. In nucleotides, the CDR3 is TGCGCCAGCAGCCCGGACAGCCCTAACTATGGCTACACCTTC.

The rearrangement uses TRBV5-6 and TRBJ2-1, with D maybe TRBD1 (5 bases). Trimming stripped 7 bases from V and 1 base from J, with 6 bases between. This CDR3 spans 12 amino acids. In germline, CDR1 is SGHDT, CDR2 YYEEEE. CDR3 DNA sequence: TGTGCCAGCCAGGGATCCTACAATGAGCAGTTCTTC. It codes for CASQGSYNEQFF.

The chain uses TRBV6-5 and TRBJ1-6; D gene uncertain. The CDR3 consists of 15 residues. Germline CDR1 is MNHEY and CDR2 is SVGAGI. Trimming shortened V by 2 bases and J by 7 bases, and 12 bases separated the two germline ends. The CDR3 reads CASSYGLGENSPLHF. The CDR3 coding sequence is TGTGCCAGCAGTTACGGCTTGGGAGAGAATTCACCCCTCCACTTT.

The chain links TRBV19 to TRBJ1-5; possible D gene TRBD1, 6 bases. Deletions cut 8 bases from V and 7 bases from J, with 12 bases between. The CDR3 length is 12 residues. Looked up from germline, CDR1 is LNHDA and CDR2 is SQIVND (reference sequence). The CDR3 region has the DNA TGTGCCAGTGGGAGGGGGTGGCAGCCCCAGCATTTT. This encodes CASGRGWQPQHF. The full variable domain, rest sourced from reference TRBV19 and TRBJ1-5, is DGGITQSPKYLFRKEGQNVTLSCEQNLNHDAMYWYRQDPGQGLRLIYYSQIVNDFQKGDIAEGYSVSREKKESFPLTVTSAQKNPTAFYLCASGRGWQPQHFGDGTRLSIL.